The 32 T cell receptor beta chains below all came from one sample that was sequenced in a study of cytomegalovirus exposure and HLA in healthy donors. Both 60 Vbeta primers and 13 Jbeta primers went into the PCR. Here immunoSEQ multiplex PCR was the method, and the copy in TCRdb shows in-frame clones only, minus some. The sample lists under 200,000 clones; 65% to 85% were seen once. Source material: PBMCs. The receptors were sampled from a man between 50 and 59 years old in good health and CMV-seronegative.

The V gene is TRBV25-1, the J gene TRBJ2-1; D gene uncertain. Germline assignment: CDR1 MGHDK and CDR2 SYGVNS. V was trimmed by 3 bases and J by 6 bases, leaving 6 bases between them. This CDR3 contains 12 residues. CDR3: CASSDPSNEQFF. The CDR3 DNA reads TGTGCCAGCAGTGACCCCTCCAATGAGCAGTTCTTC.

The chain is built from TRBV19 and TRBJ2-2; 10 nucleotides line up with TRBD1. Germline values: CDR1 LNHDA, CDR2 SQIVND (reference sequence). The junction had 10 bases not matched to a gene; V was cut back by 5 bases and J by 7 bases. This CDR3 is 16 amino acids long. This chain's CDR3 is CASSRLSDRGDGELFF. DNA of the CDR3: TGTGCCAGTAGTCGCCTCTCGGACAGGGGGGACGGGGAGCTGTTTTTT.

The chain couples TRBV11-2 to TRBJ2-1, with a weak D call TRBD2 (5 bases). CDR3 length: 15 residues. V was shortened by 5 bases and J by 8 bases, with 19 bases between the two germline ends. Germline V gene sequence: CDR1 SGHAT, CDR2 FQNNGV. DNA of the CDR3: TGTGCCAGCAGCGCCGAAGGGAGACTTCTGGATGAGCAGTTCTTC. Translation gives CASSAEGRLLDEQFF.

The chain is built from TRBV5-4 and TRBJ1-4; D perhaps matches TRBD1 (6 bases). The CDR3 has 16 residues. The germline CDR1 and CDR2 sequences are SGHNT and YYREEE (reference sequence). Trimming cost V 2 bases and J 11 bases, with 22 bases left between them. CDR3 bases: TGTGCCAGCAGCTTTTATTCGGGACGTCCCGGACAGAAACTGTTTTTT. This gives the protein CASSFYSGRPGQKLFF.

For the CDR3, the DNA is TGTGCCAGCAGCCGGGGGGTGGGACTAGCGGCTAAAAGAGTGGAGACCCAGTACTTC. It yields the protein CASSRGVGLAAKRVETQYF. The chain is built from TRBV5-5 and TRBJ2-5; 11 positions agree with TRBD2. This CDR3 contains 19 residues. V was pared by 4 bases and J by 5 bases, with 19 bases of the junction left unmatched. Per germline, CDR1 SGHKS and CDR2 YYEKEE (reference sequence). Based on the CDR3 plus reference TRBV5-5 and TRBJ2-5, the full variable domain is DAGVTQSPTHLIKTRGQQVTLRCSPISGHKSVSWYQQVLGQGPQFIFQYYEKEERGRGNFPDRFSARQFPNYSSELNVNALLLGDSALYLCASSRGVGLAAKRVETQYFGPGTRLLVL.

The V and J genes are TRBV5-5 and TRBJ1-4; D not resolved. Germline assignment: CDR1 SGHKS and CDR2 YYEKEE (reference sequence). This CDR3 is 16 amino acids long. V was cut by 3 bases and J by 4 bases, with 16 bases left in between. As DNA, the CDR3 is TGTGCCAGCAGCTCCCCGCTCCGGGAACGTAATGAAAAACTGTTTTTT. Translated, it gives CASSSPLRERNEKLFF.

The V gene is TRBV5-5, the J gene TRBJ2-2; TRBD2 might be the D (5 bases). This CDR3 comprises 14 residues. V gave up 4 bases and J gave up 1 base, with 8 bases separating them. The germline V gene has CDR1 SGHKS and CDR2 YYEKEE (reference sequence). The CDR3 reads CASSVGVNTGELFF. In DNA, the CDR3 is TGTGCCAGCAGCGTCGGGGTGAACACCGGGGAGCTGTTTTTT.

The V gene is TRBV6-1, the J gene TRBJ2-7; 7 nucleotides agree with TRBD1. Germline CDR1 is MNHNS and CDR2 is SASEGT. The CDR3 extends over 15 amino acids. Trimming took 6 bases from V and 6 from J; bases not matched to a gene: 14. The CDR3 DNA reads TGTGCCAGCAGGCTAGACAGGGTCTCATCGGGCGAGCAGTACTTC. Translated, it gives CASRLDRVSSGEQYF.

CDR3 nucleotide sequence: TGCGCCAGCAGCCAAGGAGACAAGAAACTGTTTTTT. Translated, it gives CASSQGDKKLFF. The chain carries TRBV4-3 and TRBJ1-4; D not certain. The CDR3 is made up of 12 amino acids. CDR1 is LGHNA, CDR2 YSLEER, per germline. Deletions cut 1 base from V and 11 bases from J, with 8 bases between.

J is TRBJ1-2 and V is TRBV19; 9 nucleotides line up with TRBD1. The germline V gene has CDR1 LNHDA and CDR2 SQIVND (reference sequence). Unmatched junction bases numbered 6, after V lost 4 bases and J lost 0 bases. The CDR3 contains 16 residues. CDR3 residues: CASSRSGTGSNYGYTF. The CDR3, as DNA: TGTGCCAGTAGTAGATCCGGGACAGGGTCTAACTATGGCTACACCTTC. Looking up the rest from reference TRBV19 and TRBJ1-2 gives the full variable domain: DGGITQSPKYLFRKEGQNVTLSCEQNLNHDAMYWYRQDPGQGLRLIYYSQIVNDFQKGDIAEGYSVSREKKESFPLTVTSAQKNPTAFYLCASSRSGTGSNYGYTFGSGTRLTVV.

The chain is built from TRBV7-8 and TRBJ1-1; D gene uncertain. The CDR3 sequence is 14 residues long. Germline-derived CDR1 and CDR2 are SGHVS and FQNEAQ. V lost 2 bases and J lost 3, with 10 bases in between. Written as DNA, the CDR3 is TGTGCCAGCAGCTTAAAGGAGCGTTACACTGAAGCTTTCTTT. Translation: CASSLKERYTEAFF.

This chain joins TRBV6-5 and TRBJ1-2; weak D call: TRBD1 (6 bases). Trimming pared 2 bases from V and 4 bases from J, leaving 14 bases between. Germline V CDR1 and CDR2: MNHEY, SVGAGI. CDR3 length: 15 amino acids. The CDR3 DNA sequence: TGTGCCAGCAGTTACCGTGGGACACCAATCTATGGCTACACCTTC. Protein: CASSYRGTPIYGYTF.

J is TRBJ1-1 and V is TRBV5-6, with a tentative D call TRBD1 (5 bases). Germline V gene sequence: CDR1 SGHDT, CDR2 YYEEEE. V lost 0 bases and J lost 10, with 19 bases in between. This CDR3 region has 15 residues. CDR3 DNA: TGTGCCAGCAGCTTGGAGGGCCGCGGACGAACAGGAGCTTTCTTT. It yields the protein CASSLEGRGRTGAFF.

J is TRBJ2-7 and V is TRBV25-1; possibly TRBD1 for D (5 bases). This CDR3 contains 11 residues. Between the trimmed V and J ends, which lost 10 bases and 1 base, there was a span of 8 bases. Germline V gives CDR1 MGHDK, CDR2 SYGVNS. The CDR3 region has the DNA TGTGCCACCACAGGATCCTACGAGCAGTACTTC. Protein: CATTGSYEQYF.

The chain joins TRBV27 to TRBJ2-3; tentative D call: TRBD2 (5 bases). The CDR3 covers 14 residues. Trimming removed 5 bases from V and 6 bases from J, with 15 bases in between. CDR1 MNHEY and CDR2 SMNVEV come from the germline V gene (reference sequence). CDR3 loop: CASSPRGPLDTQYF. CDR3 in DNA: TGTGCCAGCAGTCCCCGAGGGCCCCTGGATACGCAGTATTTT.

The genes are TRBV5-5 and TRBJ2-2, with 8 positions matching TRBD1. Germline CDR1 and CDR2: SGHKS and YYEKEE (reference sequence). With V trimmed by 4 bases and J by 6 bases, 8 bases remained unmatched. The CDR3 covers 15 residues. CDR3 residues: CASSRQDRVAGELFF. The CDR3 DNA sequence: TGTGCCAGCAGCCGCCAGGACAGGGTGGCCGGGGAGCTGTTTTTT.

V usage is TRBV5-1 and J usage is TRBJ2-5; TRBD2 matches 8 bases. The CDR3 is made up of 16 amino acids. V was pared by 4 bases and J by 5 bases, with 13 bases of the junction left unmatched. CDR1 and CDR2 (germline): SGHRS, YFSETQ. CDR3 residues: CASSQTGLEVFETQYF. The CDR3 DNA reads as TGCGCCAGCAGCCAGACGGGACTAGAGGTGTTTGAGACCCAGTACTTC.

The chain joins TRBV6-5 to TRBJ1-2; D gene ambiguous. The CDR3 runs 13 residues. Looked up from germline, CDR1 is MNHEY and CDR2 is SVGAGI. V was trimmed by 5 bases and J by 8 bases, leaving 15 bases between them. CDR3 DNA: TGTGCCAGCAGTCCCAACGTTGGAGGGGGCTACACCTTC. It translates to CASSPNVGGGYTF.

V usage is TRBV18 and J usage is TRBJ1-1; D gene unclear. In germline, CDR1 is KGHSH, CDR2 LQKENI. This CDR3 has 12 residues. Trimming cost V 3 bases and J 8 bases, with 10 bases left between them. CDR3 nucleotides: TGTGCCAGCTCACCCGGCGGCGGCGAAGCTTTCTTT. Protein product: CASSPGGGEAFF.

This sequence joins TRBV11-1 and TRBJ1-6; possible D gene TRBD1, 5 bases. V lost 5 bases, J lost 6 bases, and 11 bases lay in between. Germline V gene lookup returns CDR1 SGHAT and CDR2 FQDESV (reference sequence). This CDR3 is built from 14 residues. The CDR3 protein is CASSHRPRNSPLHF. The CDR3 coding sequence is TGTGCCAGCAGCCACAGGCCACGTAATTCACCCCTCCACTTT.

Of note for this clone: One end of the junction is discordant with germline, which a read error may explain. Other DNA sequences in this specimen translate into the identical CDR3. The chain joins TRBV7-2 to TRBJ2-5; D is possibly TRBD2 (6 bases). Germline-derived CDR1 and CDR2 are SGHTA and FQGNSA. The CDR3 runs 14 residues. The CDR3 bases are TGCGCCAGCAGCCTTCAAACTGGGGGGGAGACCCAGTACTTC. Translating it yields CASSLQTGGETQYF.

This clone occurred once. The rearrangement joins TRBV5-1 to TRBJ2-7; 9 nucleotides line up with TRBD1. The CDR3 contains 14 residues. V shed 3 bases, J shed 0 bases, and the junction held 1 base outside the gene matches. The germline V gene encodes CDR1 SGHRS and CDR2 YFSETQ. CDR3 nucleotides: TGCGCCAGCAGCTCGACAGGGGGCTCCTACGAGCAGTACTTC. Its protein product is CASSSTGGSYEQYF.

This clone turned up a few times. V is TRBV6-5 and J is TRBJ2-3, with 8 bases fitting TRBD2. The CDR3 length is 15 residues. With 6 bases clipped from V and 5 bases from J, the junction kept 10 bases outside the gene matches. Germline loops: CDR1 MNHEY, CDR2 SVGAGI. The CDR3 coding sequence is TGTGCCAGCAGGAGAGGGGGTAGCGGGGAAGATACGCAGTATTTT. It codes for CASRRGGSGEDTQYF.

This clone has only a few counts. CDR3 in DNA: TGTGCCAGCGCTAGCGGGGACTCCTACGAGCAGTACTTC. It specifies CASASGDSYEQYF. The chain employs TRBV25-1 and TRBJ2-5, with TRBD2 matching 9 bases. TRBJ2-7 explains the end of the DNA better; the J call may be wrong. CDR3 length: 13 amino acids. Looked up from germline, CDR1 is MGHDK and CDR2 is SYGVNS.

This clone was found once. The chain couples TRBV5-4 to TRBJ1-1, with D hard to call. Germline CDR1 and CDR2: SGHNT and YYREEE (reference sequence). Trimming took 0 bases from V and 7 from J, leaving 16 bases between them. The CDR3 consists of 15 residues. CDR3 loop: CASSLAFLAGSEAFF. DNA of the CDR3: TGTGCCAGCAGCTTGGCTTTCCTCGCGGGGAGTGAAGCTTTCTTT. The full variable domain, in which reference TRBV5-4 and TRBJ1-1 provide the parts outside the CDR3, is ETGVTQSPTHLIKTRGQQVTLRCSSQSGHNTVSWYQQALGQGPQFIFQYYREEENGRGNFPPRFSGLQFPNYSSELNVNALELDDSALYLCASSLAFLAGSEAFFGQGTRLTVV.

This clone has a handful of counts. The rearrangement uses TRBV7-8 and TRBJ1-6; tentative D call: TRBD1 (5 bases). Germline V CDR1 and CDR2: SGHVS, FQNEAQ. V lost 5 bases and J lost 10, with 18 bases in between. The CDR3 runs to 15 residues. The chain's CDR3 is CASSLNSGNRSPLHF. The CDR3 nucleotides are TGTGCCAGCAGCCTAAACTCAGGGAATCGGTCACCCCTCCACTTT.

The gene calls are TRBV7-2 and TRBJ1-1; D is perhaps TRBD1 (5 bases). Looked up from germline, CDR1 is SGHTA and CDR2 is FQGNSA. V was clipped by 2 bases and J by 2 bases, with 12 bases between them. This CDR3 comprises 15 residues. The CDR3: CASSLSGGGNTEAFF. The CDR3, as DNA: TGTGCCAGCAGCTTATCGGGGGGAGGAAACACTGAAGCTTTCTTT.

J is TRBJ1-2 and V is TRBV6-5; 12 bases match TRBD1. CDR3 length equals 15 residues. Losses at the gene ends were 10 bases for V and 2 bases for J; bases not matched to a gene: 8. The germline CDR1 and CDR2 sequences are MNHEY and SVGAGI. The CDR3 region is CATTGTGGINYGYTF. The CDR3 nucleotides are TGTGCCACAACGGGGACAGGGGGCATAAACTATGGCTACACCTTC.

This clone came up a few times. Other DNA sequences in this sample translate to the same CDR3. The chain carries TRBV5-1 and TRBJ2-1; D may be TRBD2 (7 bases). CDR1 and CDR2 from the germline V gene are SGHRS and YFSETQ. The CDR3 length is 15 residues. The V end was cut by 0 bases, the J end by 8 bases, with 15 bases between. The CDR3: CASSLGWGGSDEQFF. The DNA for the CDR3 is TGCGCCAGCAGCTTGGGGTGGGGGGGCAGTGATGAGCAGTTCTTC.

The chain has TRBV27 and TRBJ2-1; 8 nucleotides line up with TRBD1. The CDR3 totals 14 residues. The V and J ends lost 5 bases and 5 bases, in that order; junction bases with no gene match: 5. Germline values: CDR1 MNHEY, CDR2 SMNVEV (reference sequence). The CDR3 spells CASSPWTGHNEQFF. The CDR3 DNA is TGTGCCAGCAGTCCCTGGACAGGGCACAATGAGCAGTTCTTC.

In its sample, this clone was seen once. This chain connects TRBV2 to TRBJ1-3; 7 nucleotides agree with TRBD1. The CDR3 length is 14 residues. The V gene's germline CDR1 is SNHLY and CDR2 FYNNEI. The junction had 3 bases not matched to a gene; V was cut back by 5 bases and J by 2 bases. The CDR3 loop reads CASSQQGPGNTIYF. Written as DNA, the CDR3 is TGTGCCAGCAGTCAACAGGGGCCTGGAAACACCATATATTTT. Combining the CDR3 with reference TRBV2 and TRBJ1-3 gives the whole variable domain EPEVTQTPSHQVTQMGQEVILRCVPISNHLYFYWYRQILGQKVEFLVSFYNNEISEKSEIFDDQFSVERPDGSNFTLKIRSTKLEDSAMYFCASSQQGPGNTIYFGEGSWLTVV.

The chain combines TRBV19 with TRBJ1-1; possibly TRBD1 for D (6 bases). Between the trimmed V and J ends, which lost 2 bases and 8 bases, there was a span of 24 bases. This CDR3 spans 17 amino acids. Per the germline V gene, CDR1 is LNHDA and CDR2 is SQIVND (reference sequence). The CDR3 region is CASSILPGRGGESEAFF. The CDR3 DNA reads as TGTGCCAGTAGTATATTGCCTGGGCGCGGGGGCGAAAGCGAAGCTTTCTTT.